A selection of T cell receptor beta chains follows, all from one sample in a study of T cell responses to AZD1222 COVID-19 vaccine. Produced via immunoSEQ multiplex PCR; TCRdb's table is partial and in-frame only. The sample has fewer than 130,000 clones, around 94% seen once. Sequenced material: peripheral blood, taken on day 0 of AZD1222 vaccination. These receptors all stem from an adult in good health. Both conserved end residues are part of each CDR3. The D gene is left open where the match is weak. Not all rows give a size; the values are once, few, many and, for expanded clones, a class.

j_call: TRBJ1-2
v_call: TRBV29-1
clone_size: .
d_call: .
cdr3_nt: TGCAGCGCCGGACAGAAAGTCTCCGGATCCTATGGCTACACCTTC
cdr3_aa: CSAGQKVSGSYGYTF

j_call: TRBJ1-5
v_call: TRBV4-3
clone_size: .
d_call: .
cdr3_nt: TGCGCCAGCAGCCAGACGACAGAAGGAAATCAGCCCCAGCATTTT
cdr3_aa: CASSQTTEGNQPQHF

j_call: TRBJ2-1
v_call: TRBV2
clone_size: .
d_call: TRBD2
cdr3_nt: TGTGCCAGCAGTCCCGAAAGCGGGGCGGTTTGGAATGAGCAGTTCTTC
cdr3_aa: CASSPESGAVWNEQFF

j_call: TRBJ1-1
v_call: TRBV28
clone_size: once
d_call: TRBD1
cdr3_nt: TGTGCCAGCAGAGAAGGACAGGATTATATGAACACTGAAGCTTTCTTT
cdr3_aa: CASREGQDYMNTEAFF

j_call: TRBJ2-1
v_call: TRBV4-1
clone_size: .
d_call: .
cdr3_nt: TGCGCCAGCAGCCACGCCTGGCGGGATACCTACAATGAGCAGTTCTTC
cdr3_aa: CASSHAWRDTYNEQFF

j_call: TRBJ1-1
v_call: TRBV6-2/TRBV6-3
clone_size: few
d_call: TRBD1
cdr3_nt: TGTGCCAGCAGCAAGGGGACAGGGGCCGCTGAAGCTTTCTTT
cdr3_aa: CASSKGTGAAEAFF

j_call: TRBJ1-2
v_call: TRBV28
clone_size: .
d_call: TRBD1
cdr3_nt: TGTGCCAGCAGTACCCGGGACAGGGACGGCTACACCTTC
cdr3_aa: CASSTRDRDGYTF

j_call: TRBJ1-1
v_call: TRBV5-5
clone_size: once
d_call: TRBD1
cdr3_nt: TGTGCCAGCAGCTTCGGGACAGCTAACACTGAAGCTTTCTTT
cdr3_aa: CASSFGTANTEAFF

j_call: TRBJ1-5
v_call: TRBV25-1
clone_size: .
d_call: .
cdr3_nt: TGTGCCAGCAGTGAATTCGGGGCTCAGCCCCAGCATTTT
cdr3_aa: CASSEFGAQPQHF

j_call: TRBJ1-4
v_call: TRBV9
clone_size: .
d_call: TRBD1
cdr3_nt: TGTGCCAGCAGCCTGGGACAGGGAATTGCAACTAATGAAAAACTGTTTTTT
cdr3_aa: CASSLGQGIATNEKLFF

j_call: TRBJ1-4
v_call: TRBV10-2
clone_size: .
d_call: .
cdr3_nt: TGCGCCAGCAGTGTTCACCGGGACATCCCTACGGTCAGCGATGAAAAACTGTTTTTT
cdr3_aa: CASSVHRDIPTVSDEKLFF

j_call: TRBJ1-3
v_call: TRBV6-5
clone_size: .
d_call: TRBD1
cdr3_nt: TGTGCCAGCAGAGAGACAGGGCGAGGAGACACCATATATTTT
cdr3_aa: CASRETGRGDTIYF

j_call: TRBJ2-7
v_call: TRBV5-1
clone_size: .
d_call: TRBD1
cdr3_nt: TGCGCCAGCTCCGAAACTTCCGGGACAGGAATCTACGAGCAGTACTTC
cdr3_aa: CASSETSGTGIYEQYF

j_call: TRBJ1-1
v_call: TRBV29-1
clone_size: .
d_call: .
cdr3_nt: TGCAGCGTTGGGGGCGGGGGTGAAGCTTTCTTT
cdr3_aa: CSVGGGGEAFF

j_call: TRBJ1-1
v_call: TRBV11-3
clone_size: .
d_call: .
cdr3_nt: TGTGCCAGCTCCGTGGGGAGGAACACTGAAGCTTTCTTT
cdr3_aa: CASSVGRNTEAFF

j_call: TRBJ2-1
v_call: TRBV19
clone_size: .
d_call: .
cdr3_nt: TGTGCCAGTAGTATATGGGGGGTCGGAGGGGTCGATTCCTACAATGAGCAGTTCTTC
cdr3_aa: CASSIWGVGGVDSYNEQFF

j_call: TRBJ1-5
v_call: TRBV24-1
clone_size: .
d_call: TRBD1
cdr3_nt: TGTGCCACCAGTGTCGGACAGGGCCTGAATCAGCCCCAGCATTTT
cdr3_aa: CATSVGQGLNQPQHF

j_call: TRBJ1-2
v_call: TRBV6-5
clone_size: .
d_call: .
cdr3_nt: TGTGCCAGCAGTTACTCGCCCACCGCCGGCAACTATGGCTACACCTTC
cdr3_aa: CASSYSPTAGNYGYTF

j_call: TRBJ2-5
v_call: TRBV12-3/TRBV12-4
clone_size: .
d_call: .
cdr3_nt: TGTGCCAGCGCGCCGGGGGACGAGACCCAGTACTTC
cdr3_aa: CASAPGDETQYF

j_call: TRBJ1-5
v_call: TRBV7-9
clone_size: once
d_call: .
cdr3_nt: TGTGCCAGCAGCGAGCTTAGCGGACAGCCCCAGCATTTT
cdr3_aa: CASSELSGQPQHF

j_call: TRBJ1-1
v_call: TRBV27
clone_size: .
d_call: TRBD1
cdr3_nt: TGTGCCAGCAGTTTAGTGGACAGGGGGGCAGGCACTGAAGCTTTCTTT
cdr3_aa: CASSLVDRGAGTEAFF

j_call: TRBJ2-2
v_call: TRBV4-2
clone_size: .
d_call: TRBD2
cdr3_nt: TGTGCCAGCAGCCATATAGGTCTAGCGGGTAGCGGGGAGCTGTTTTTT
cdr3_aa: CASSHIGLAGSGELFF

j_call: TRBJ1-4
v_call: TRBV7-6
clone_size: once
d_call: .
cdr3_nt: TGTGCCAGCAGCATACGGATGGGGGGAAATGAAAAACTGTTTTTT
cdr3_aa: CASSIRMGGNEKLFF

j_call: TRBJ1-2
v_call: TRBV5-4
clone_size: few
d_call: .
cdr3_nt: TGTGCCAGCAGCCCCAGAGCTACAGGGTTCTATGGCTACACCTTC
cdr3_aa: CASSPRATGFYGYTF

j_call: TRBJ1-3
v_call: TRBV11-2
clone_size: .
d_call: TRBD1
cdr3_nt: TGTGCCAGCAGAGCAGGGACAGGGGAGGTTTCTGGAAACACCATATATTTT
cdr3_aa: CASRAGTGEVSGNTIYF

j_call: TRBJ2-7
v_call: TRBV6-5
clone_size: .
d_call: TRBD1
cdr3_nt: TGTGCCAGCAGTTACATGGGACAGGGAGACGAGCAGTACTTC
cdr3_aa: CASSYMGQGDEQYF

j_call: TRBJ2-1
v_call: TRBV7-7
clone_size: .
d_call: .
cdr3_nt: TGTGCCAGCAGCTCCGGGACACCAAACTACAATGAGCAGTTCTTC
cdr3_aa: CASSSGTPNYNEQFF

j_call: TRBJ2-3
v_call: TRBV7-9
clone_size: .
d_call: .
cdr3_nt: TGTGCCAGCAGCTATAGGGGAGATACGCAGTATTTT
cdr3_aa: CASSYRGDTQYF

j_call: TRBJ1-3
v_call: TRBV6-6
clone_size: once
d_call: .
cdr3_nt: TGTGCCAGCAGCCCCCGAGAGCAGGGGAACACCATATATTTT
cdr3_aa: CASSPREQGNTIYF

j_call: TRBJ2-6
v_call: TRBV30
clone_size: .
d_call: .
cdr3_nt: TGTGCCTGGACCGTCGGGGTCACTGGGGCCAACGTCCTGACTTTC
cdr3_aa: CAWTVGVTGANVLTF

j_call: TRBJ2-1
v_call: TRBV12-5
clone_size: .
d_call: .
cdr3_nt: TGTGCTAGTGCCCCCTGGCAGGGTCAAGGTGAGCAGTTCTTC
cdr3_aa: CASAPWQGQGEQFF

j_call: TRBJ2-2
v_call: TRBV24-1
clone_size: .
d_call: .
cdr3_nt: TGTGCCACCAGTGATCCGAGGGGCGCCGGGGAGCTGTTTTTT
cdr3_aa: CATSDPRGAGELFF

j_call: TRBJ1-5
v_call: TRBV2
clone_size: .
d_call: TRBD1
cdr3_nt: TGTGCCAGCAGTGAAGCGCGGGCGACAGGGGGCTATCAGCCCCAGCATTTT
cdr3_aa: CASSEARATGGYQPQHF

j_call: TRBJ2-3
v_call: TRBV7-3
clone_size: once
d_call: .
cdr3_nt: TGTGCCAGCAGCTCGCGCCTCGGGGCAAGTCGCACAGATACGCAGTATTTT
cdr3_aa: CASSSRLGASRTDTQYF

j_call: TRBJ1-2
v_call: TRBV28
clone_size: .
d_call: TRBD1
cdr3_nt: TGTGCCAGCAGTTTAGGGGGAGACAGGGGTGGCTATGGCTACACCTTC
cdr3_aa: CASSLGGDRGGYGYTF

j_call: TRBJ1-2
v_call: TRBV9
clone_size: .
d_call: .
cdr3_nt: TGTGCCAGCAGCGGGACGCTTACATATGGCTACACCTTC
cdr3_aa: CASSGTLTYGYTF

j_call: TRBJ1-1
v_call: TRBV24-1
clone_size: .
d_call: TRBD1
cdr3_nt: TGTGCCACCAGTGAGGCAGGGGGCACTGAAGCTTTCTTT
cdr3_aa: CATSEAGGTEAFF

j_call: TRBJ1-2
v_call: TRBV18
clone_size: once
d_call: .
cdr3_nt: TGTGCCAGCTCACCTGAAACGGGTCCTCGGGGATCTGGCTACACCTTC
cdr3_aa: CASSPETGPRGSGYTF

j_call: TRBJ2-7
v_call: TRBV7-9
clone_size: .
d_call: .
cdr3_nt: TGTGCCAGCAGTCTGAACTACGAGCAGTACTTC
cdr3_aa: CASSLNYEQYF

j_call: TRBJ1-2
v_call: TRBV9
clone_size: .
d_call: .
cdr3_nt: TGTGCCAGCAGCATCAGTCTTACTGACGTAGGTGGCTACACCTTC
cdr3_aa: CASSISLTDVGGYTF

j_call: TRBJ1-4
v_call: TRBV6-5
clone_size: .
d_call: .
cdr3_nt: TGTGCCAGCAGTCAGGGAGTAACTAATGAAAAACTGTTTTTT
cdr3_aa: CASSQGVTNEKLFF

j_call: TRBJ1-5
v_call: TRBV15
clone_size: .
d_call: .
cdr3_nt: TGTGCCACCAGCAGAGATCCACCCAGCCACAATCAGCCCCAGCATTTT
cdr3_aa: CATSRDPPSHNQPQHF

j_call: TRBJ1-2
v_call: TRBV29-1
clone_size: .
d_call: .
cdr3_nt: TGCAGCGTTGCTCTGGGGAGAGTAGGCTACACCTTC
cdr3_aa: CSVALGRVGYTF

j_call: TRBJ1-4
v_call: TRBV25-1
clone_size: .
d_call: .
cdr3_nt: TGTGCCAGCAGTGAATATGGTCGCGGAAATGAAAAACTGTTTTTT
cdr3_aa: CASSEYGRGNEKLFF

j_call: TRBJ2-3
v_call: TRBV19
clone_size: .
d_call: TRBD1
cdr3_nt: TGTGCCAGTAGTATCCAGGACAGGGGCAGGACAGATACGCAGTATTTT
cdr3_aa: CASSIQDRGRTDTQYF

j_call: TRBJ1-5
v_call: TRBV10-3
clone_size: .
d_call: TRBD1
cdr3_nt: TGTGCCATCAGAGACAGGGAAAATCAGCCCCAGCATTTT
cdr3_aa: CAIRDRENQPQHF

j_call: TRBJ1-1
v_call: TRBV5-6
clone_size: .
d_call: .
cdr3_nt: TGTGCCAGCAGCCGCATGACCGGTGGAGCTGAAGCTTTCTTT
cdr3_aa: CASSRMTGGAEAFF